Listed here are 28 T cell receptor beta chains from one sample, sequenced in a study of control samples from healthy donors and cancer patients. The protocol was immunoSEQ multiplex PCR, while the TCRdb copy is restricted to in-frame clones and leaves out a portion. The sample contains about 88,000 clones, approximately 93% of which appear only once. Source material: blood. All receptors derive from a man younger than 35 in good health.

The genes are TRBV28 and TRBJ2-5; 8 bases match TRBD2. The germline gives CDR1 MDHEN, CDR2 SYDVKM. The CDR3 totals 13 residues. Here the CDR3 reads CAGGGLYQETQYF. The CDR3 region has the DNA TGTGCGGGCGGGGGGCTGTACCAAGAGACCCAGTACTTC.

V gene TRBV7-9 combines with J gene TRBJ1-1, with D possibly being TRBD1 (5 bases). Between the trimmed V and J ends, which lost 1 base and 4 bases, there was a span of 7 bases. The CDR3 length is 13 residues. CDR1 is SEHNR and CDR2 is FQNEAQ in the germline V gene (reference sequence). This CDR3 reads CASSLGGTTEAFF. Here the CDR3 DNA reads TGTGCCAGCAGCTTAGGAGGGACCACTGAAGCTTTCTTT.

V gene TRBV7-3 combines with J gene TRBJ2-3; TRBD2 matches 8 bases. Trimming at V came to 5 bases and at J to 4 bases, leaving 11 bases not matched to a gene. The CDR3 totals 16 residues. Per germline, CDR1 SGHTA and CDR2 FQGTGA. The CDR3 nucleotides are TGTGCCAGCAGCCCCGGTCTCGGGAGGGCCCCAGATACGCAGTATTTT. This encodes CASSPGLGRAPDTQYF. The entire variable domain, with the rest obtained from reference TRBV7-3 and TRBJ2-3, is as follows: GAGVSQTPSNKVTEKGKYVELRCDPISGHTALYWYRQSLGQGPEFLIYFQGTGAADDSGLPNDRFFAVRPEGSVSTLKIQRTERGDSAVYLCASSPGLGRAPDTQYFGPGTRLTVL.

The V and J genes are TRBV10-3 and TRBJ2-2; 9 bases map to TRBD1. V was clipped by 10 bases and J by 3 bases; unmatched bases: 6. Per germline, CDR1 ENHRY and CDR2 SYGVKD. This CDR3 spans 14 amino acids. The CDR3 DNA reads TGTGCCAGCAACAGGGGGCGAGACACCGGGGAGCTGTTTTTT. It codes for CASNRGRDTGELFF.

CDR3 loop: CSVNTGGNSGNTIYF. The CDR3 DNA reads TGCAGCGTTAACACAGGGGGTAACTCTGGAAACACCATATATTTT. J is TRBJ1-3 and V is TRBV29-1; 8 bases map to TRBD1. Germline-derived CDR1 and CDR2 are SQVTM and ANQGSEA. The CDR3 consists of 15 residues. Trimming removed 5 bases from V and 0 bases from J; junction bases left unmatched: 6.

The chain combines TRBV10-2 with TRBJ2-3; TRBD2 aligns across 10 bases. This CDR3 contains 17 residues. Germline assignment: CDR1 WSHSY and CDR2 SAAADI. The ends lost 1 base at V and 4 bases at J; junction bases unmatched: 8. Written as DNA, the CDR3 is TGCGCCAGCAGTGAGTGGGCTAGCGGGGGAGAATCAGATACGCAGTATTTT. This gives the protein CASSEWASGGESDTQYF.

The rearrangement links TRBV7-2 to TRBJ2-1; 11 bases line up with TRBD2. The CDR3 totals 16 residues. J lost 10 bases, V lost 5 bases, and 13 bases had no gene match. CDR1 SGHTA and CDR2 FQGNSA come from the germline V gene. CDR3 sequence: CASSPTSGSFSGEQFF. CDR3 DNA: TGTGCCAGCAGCCCAACTAGCGGGAGTTTTTCAGGAGAGCAGTTCTTC.

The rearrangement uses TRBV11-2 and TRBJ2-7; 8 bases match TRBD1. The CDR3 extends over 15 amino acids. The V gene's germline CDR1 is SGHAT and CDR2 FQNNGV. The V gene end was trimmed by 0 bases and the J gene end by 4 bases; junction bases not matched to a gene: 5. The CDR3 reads CASSLETGAWYEQYF. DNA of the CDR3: TGTGCCAGCAGCTTAGAGACAGGGGCTTGGTACGAGCAGTACTTC. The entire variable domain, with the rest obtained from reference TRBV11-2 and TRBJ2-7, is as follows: EAGVAQSPRYKIIEKRQSVAFWCNPISGHATLYWYQQILGQGPKLLIQFQNNGVVDDSQLPKDRFSAERLKGVDSTLKIQPAKLEDSAVYLCASSLETGAWYEQYFGPGTRLTVT.

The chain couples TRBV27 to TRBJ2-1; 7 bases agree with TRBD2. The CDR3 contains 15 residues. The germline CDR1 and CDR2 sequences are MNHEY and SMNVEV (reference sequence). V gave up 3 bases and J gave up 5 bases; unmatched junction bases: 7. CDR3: CASSFSGRDDNEQFF. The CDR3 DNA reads TGTGCCAGCAGTTTTTCGGGGAGGGACGACAATGAGCAGTTCTTC.

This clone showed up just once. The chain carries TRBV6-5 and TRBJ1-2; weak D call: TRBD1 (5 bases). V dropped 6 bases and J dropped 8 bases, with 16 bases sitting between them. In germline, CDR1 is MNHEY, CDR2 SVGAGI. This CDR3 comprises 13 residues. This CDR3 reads CASRNAGVRGYTF. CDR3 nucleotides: TGTGCCAGCAGAAACGCGGGGGTGAGAGGCTACACCTTC.

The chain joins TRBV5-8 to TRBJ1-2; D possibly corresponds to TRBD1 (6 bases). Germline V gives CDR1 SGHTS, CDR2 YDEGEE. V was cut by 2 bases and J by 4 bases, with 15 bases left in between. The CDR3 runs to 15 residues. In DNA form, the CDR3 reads TGTGCCAGCAGCTTCGAGACAGGTAGCCGCTATGGCTACACCTTC. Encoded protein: CASSFETGSRYGYTF.

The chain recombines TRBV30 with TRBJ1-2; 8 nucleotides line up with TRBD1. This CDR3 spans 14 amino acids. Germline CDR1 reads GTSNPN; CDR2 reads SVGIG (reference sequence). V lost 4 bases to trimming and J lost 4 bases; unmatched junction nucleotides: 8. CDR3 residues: CAWILVGQAYGYTF. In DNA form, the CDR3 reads TGTGCCTGGATTTTAGTGGGACAGGCCTATGGCTACACCTTC.

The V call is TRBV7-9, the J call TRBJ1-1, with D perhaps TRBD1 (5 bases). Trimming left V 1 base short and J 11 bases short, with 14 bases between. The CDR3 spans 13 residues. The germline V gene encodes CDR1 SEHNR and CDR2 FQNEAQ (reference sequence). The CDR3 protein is CASSLVGAGGAFF. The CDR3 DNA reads TGTGCCAGCAGCTTAGTGGGCGCCGGGGGGGCTTTCTTT.

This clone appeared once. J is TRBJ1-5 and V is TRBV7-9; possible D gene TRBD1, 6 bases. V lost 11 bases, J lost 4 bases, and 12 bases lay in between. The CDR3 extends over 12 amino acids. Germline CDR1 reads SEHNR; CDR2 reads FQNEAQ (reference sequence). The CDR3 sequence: CAGSQGNQPQHF. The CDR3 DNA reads TGTGCCGGATCACAGGGAAATCAGCCCCAGCATTTT.

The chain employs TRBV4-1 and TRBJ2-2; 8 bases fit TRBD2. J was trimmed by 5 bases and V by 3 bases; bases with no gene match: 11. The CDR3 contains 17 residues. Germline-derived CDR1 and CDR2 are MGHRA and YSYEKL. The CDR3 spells CASSQVPAGGGTGELFF. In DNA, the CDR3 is TGCGCCAGCAGCCAGGTTCCCGCGGGAGGAGGGACCGGGGAGCTGTTTTTT.

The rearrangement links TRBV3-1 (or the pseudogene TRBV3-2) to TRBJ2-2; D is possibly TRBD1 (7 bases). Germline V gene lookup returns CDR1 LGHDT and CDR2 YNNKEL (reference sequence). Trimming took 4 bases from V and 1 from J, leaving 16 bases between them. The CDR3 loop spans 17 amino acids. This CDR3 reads CASSRLGGQLNTGELFF. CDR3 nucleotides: TGTGCCAGCAGCCGCCTCGGGGGACAGCTGAACACCGGGGAGCTGTTTTTT.

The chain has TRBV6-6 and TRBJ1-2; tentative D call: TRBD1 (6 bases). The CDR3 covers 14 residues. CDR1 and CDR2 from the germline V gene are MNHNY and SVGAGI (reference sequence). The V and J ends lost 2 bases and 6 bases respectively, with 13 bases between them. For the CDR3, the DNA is TGTGCCAGCAGTTACCCAGGGGTGGTTGATGGCTACACCTTC. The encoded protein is CASSYPGVVDGYTF.

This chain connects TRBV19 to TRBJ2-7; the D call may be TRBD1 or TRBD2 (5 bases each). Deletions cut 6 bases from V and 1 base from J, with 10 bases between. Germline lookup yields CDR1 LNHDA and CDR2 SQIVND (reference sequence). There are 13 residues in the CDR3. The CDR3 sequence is CASRGDGSYEQYF. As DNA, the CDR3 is TGTGCCAGTAGAGGGGACGGATCCTACGAGCAGTACTTC. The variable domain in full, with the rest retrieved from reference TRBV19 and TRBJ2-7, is DGGITQSPKYLFRKEGQNVTLSCEQNLNHDAMYWYRQDPGQGLRLIYYSQIVNDFQKGDIAEGYSVSREKKESFPLTVTSAQKNPTAFYLCASRGDGSYEQYFGPGTRLTVT.

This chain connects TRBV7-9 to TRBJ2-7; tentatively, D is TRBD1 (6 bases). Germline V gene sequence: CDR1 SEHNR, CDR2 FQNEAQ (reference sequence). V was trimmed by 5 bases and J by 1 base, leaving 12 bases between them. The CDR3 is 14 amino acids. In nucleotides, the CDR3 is TGTGCCAGCAGCCCAAAACAGGGTTCCTACGAGCAGTACTTC. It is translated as CASSPKQGSYEQYF.

CDR3 sequence: CASSLEWQPQETQYF. Written as DNA, the CDR3 is TGTGCCAGCAGCTTAGAATGGCAGCCCCAAGAGACCCAGTACTTC. The chain employs TRBV11-2 and TRBJ2-5; D uncertain. V lost 0 bases to trimming and J lost 1 base, with 9 bases between them. CDR1 is SGHAT and CDR2 is FQNNGV in the germline V gene. CDR3 length: 15 residues.

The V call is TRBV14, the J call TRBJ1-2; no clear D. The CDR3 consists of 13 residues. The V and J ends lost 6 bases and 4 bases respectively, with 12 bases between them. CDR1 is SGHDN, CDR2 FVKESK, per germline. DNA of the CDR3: TGTGCCAGCAGTCCTGGAGCTACCTATGGCTACACCTTC. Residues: CASSPGATYGYTF.

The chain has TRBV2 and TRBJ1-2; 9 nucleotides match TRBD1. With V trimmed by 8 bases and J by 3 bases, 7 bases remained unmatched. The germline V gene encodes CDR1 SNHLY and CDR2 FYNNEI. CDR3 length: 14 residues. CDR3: CASLSGTGYYGYTF. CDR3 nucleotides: TGTGCCAGCTTATCCGGGACAGGGTACTATGGCTACACCTTC.

CDR3 nucleotide sequence: TGCAGTGCCGGACCCGTAACTGAAGCTTTCTTT. It is translated as CSAGPVTEAFF. The V gene is TRBV20-1, the J gene TRBJ1-1, with D unresolved. Germline V gene sequence: CDR1 DFQATT, CDR2 SNEGSKA (reference sequence). With 6 bases removed from V and 5 bases from J, the gap between germline ends came to 10 bases. This CDR3 comprises 11 residues.

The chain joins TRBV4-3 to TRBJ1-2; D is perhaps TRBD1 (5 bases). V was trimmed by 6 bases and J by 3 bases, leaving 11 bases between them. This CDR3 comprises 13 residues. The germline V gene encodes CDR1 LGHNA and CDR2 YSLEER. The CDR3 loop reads CASRGTEYYGYTF. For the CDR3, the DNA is TGCGCCAGCAGAGGGACGGAGTACTATGGCTACACCTTC.

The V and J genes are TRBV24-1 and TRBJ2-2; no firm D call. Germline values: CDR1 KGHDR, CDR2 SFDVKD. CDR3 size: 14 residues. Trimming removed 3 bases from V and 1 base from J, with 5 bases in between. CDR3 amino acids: CATSDIRNTGELFF. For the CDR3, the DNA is TGTGCCACCAGTGATATAAGGAACACCGGGGAGCTGTTTTTT.

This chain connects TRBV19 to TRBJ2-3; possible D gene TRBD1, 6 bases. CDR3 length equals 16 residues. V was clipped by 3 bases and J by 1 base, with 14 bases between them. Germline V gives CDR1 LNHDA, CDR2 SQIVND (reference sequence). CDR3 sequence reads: CASSMGASLRTDTQYF. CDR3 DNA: TGTGCCAGTAGTATGGGGGCTAGCCTTCGCACAGATACGCAGTATTTT.

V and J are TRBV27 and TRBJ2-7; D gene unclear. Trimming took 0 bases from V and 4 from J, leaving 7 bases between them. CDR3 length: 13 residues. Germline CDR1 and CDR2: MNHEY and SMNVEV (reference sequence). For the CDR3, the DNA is TGTGCCAGCAGTTTATCGATAATTTACGAGCAGTACTTC. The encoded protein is CASSLSIIYEQYF.

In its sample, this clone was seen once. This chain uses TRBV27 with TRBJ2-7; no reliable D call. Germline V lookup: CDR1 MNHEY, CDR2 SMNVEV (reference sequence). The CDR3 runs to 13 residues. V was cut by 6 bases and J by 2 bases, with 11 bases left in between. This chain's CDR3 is CASSARSAYEQYF. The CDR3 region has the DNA TGTGCCAGCAGCGCCCGAAGCGCCTACGAGCAGTACTTC.